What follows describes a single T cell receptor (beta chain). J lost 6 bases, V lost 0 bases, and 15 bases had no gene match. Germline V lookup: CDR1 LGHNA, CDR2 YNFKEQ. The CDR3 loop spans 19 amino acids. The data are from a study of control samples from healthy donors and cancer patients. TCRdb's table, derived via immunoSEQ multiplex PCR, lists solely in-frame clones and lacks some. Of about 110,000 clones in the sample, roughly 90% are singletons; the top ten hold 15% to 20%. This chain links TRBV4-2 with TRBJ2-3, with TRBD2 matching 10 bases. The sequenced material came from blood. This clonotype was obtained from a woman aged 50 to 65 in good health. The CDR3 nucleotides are TGTGCCAGCAGCCAAGATAGAAGCGGGGGGGCTCCCGGGCGCGATACGCAGTATTTT. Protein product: CASSQDRSGGAPGRDTQYF.